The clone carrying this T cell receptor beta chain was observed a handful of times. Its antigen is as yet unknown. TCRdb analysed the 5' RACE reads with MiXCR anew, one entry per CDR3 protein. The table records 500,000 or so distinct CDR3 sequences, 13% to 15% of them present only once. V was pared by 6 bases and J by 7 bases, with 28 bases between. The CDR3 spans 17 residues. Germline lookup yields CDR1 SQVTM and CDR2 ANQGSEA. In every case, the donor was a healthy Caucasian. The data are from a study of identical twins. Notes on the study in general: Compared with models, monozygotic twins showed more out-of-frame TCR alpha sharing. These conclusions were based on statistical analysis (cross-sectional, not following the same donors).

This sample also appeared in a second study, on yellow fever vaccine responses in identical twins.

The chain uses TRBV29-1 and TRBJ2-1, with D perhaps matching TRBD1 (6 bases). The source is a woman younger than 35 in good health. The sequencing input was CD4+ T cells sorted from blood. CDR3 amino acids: CSVGPLPTGPMANEQFF. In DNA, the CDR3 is TGCAGCGTGGGGCCCCTTCCTACAGGGCCCATGGCGAATGAGCAGTTCTTC.